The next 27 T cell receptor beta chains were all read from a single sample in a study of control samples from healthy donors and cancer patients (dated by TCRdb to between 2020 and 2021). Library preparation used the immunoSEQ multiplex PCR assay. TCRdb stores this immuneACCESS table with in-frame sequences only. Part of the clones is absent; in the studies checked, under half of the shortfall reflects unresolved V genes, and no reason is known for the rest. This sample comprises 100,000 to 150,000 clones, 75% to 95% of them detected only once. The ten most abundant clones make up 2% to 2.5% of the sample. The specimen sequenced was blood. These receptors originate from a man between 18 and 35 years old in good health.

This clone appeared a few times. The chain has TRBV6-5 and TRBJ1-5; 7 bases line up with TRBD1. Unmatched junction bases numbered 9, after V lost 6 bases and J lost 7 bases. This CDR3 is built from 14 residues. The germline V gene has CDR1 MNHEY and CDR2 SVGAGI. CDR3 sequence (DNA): TGTGCCAGCAGCCCACAGGGGCCTGGCCAGCCCCAGCATTTT. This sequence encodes CASSPQGPGQPQHF.

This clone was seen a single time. The CDR3 DNA reads as TGTGCCAGCAGCTTAGGCGGGGGGTCCTACAATGAGCAGTTCTTC. This translates into CASSLGGGSYNEQFF. V and J are TRBV7-2 and TRBJ2-1, with TRBD2 matching 8 bases. V lost 1 base and J lost 1; bases outside the gene matches: 0. CDR3 length: 15 amino acids. Per the germline V gene, CDR1 is SGHTA and CDR2 is FQGNSA. Based on the CDR3 plus reference TRBV7-2 and TRBJ2-1, the full variable domain is GAGVSQSPSNKVTEKGKDVELRCDPISGHTALYWYRQSLGQGLEFLIYFQGNSAPDKSGLPSDRFSAERTGGSVSTLTIQRTQQEDSAVYLCASSLGGGSYNEQFFGPGTRLTVL.

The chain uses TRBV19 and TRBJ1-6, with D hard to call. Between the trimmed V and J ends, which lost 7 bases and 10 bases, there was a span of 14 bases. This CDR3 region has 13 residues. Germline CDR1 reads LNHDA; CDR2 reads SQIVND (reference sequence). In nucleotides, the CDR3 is TGTGCCAGTACCTCGGGAAACGGGTCACCCCTCCACTTT. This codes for CASTSGNGSPLHF.

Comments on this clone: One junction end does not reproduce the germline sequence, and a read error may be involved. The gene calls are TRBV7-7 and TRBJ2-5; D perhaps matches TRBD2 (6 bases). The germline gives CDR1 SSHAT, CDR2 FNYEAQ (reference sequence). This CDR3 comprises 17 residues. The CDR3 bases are TGTGCTAGCAGCTTAGGTGCAGGACTAACCGGCCGAGAGACCCAGTACTTC. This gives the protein CASSLGAGLTGRETQYF.

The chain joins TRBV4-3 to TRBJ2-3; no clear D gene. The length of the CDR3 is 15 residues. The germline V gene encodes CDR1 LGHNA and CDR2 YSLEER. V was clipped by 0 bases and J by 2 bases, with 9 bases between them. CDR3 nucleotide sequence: TGCGCCAGCAGCCAAGACTACAGATACACAGATACGCAGTATTTT. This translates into CASSQDYRYTDTQYF.

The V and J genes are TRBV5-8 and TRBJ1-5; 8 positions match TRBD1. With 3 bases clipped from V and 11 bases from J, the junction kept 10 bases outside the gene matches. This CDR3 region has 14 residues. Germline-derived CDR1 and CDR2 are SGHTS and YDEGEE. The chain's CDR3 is CASSYGQGPKSQHF. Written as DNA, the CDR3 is TGTGCCAGCAGCTACGGACAGGGCCCAAAGTCCCAGCATTTT.

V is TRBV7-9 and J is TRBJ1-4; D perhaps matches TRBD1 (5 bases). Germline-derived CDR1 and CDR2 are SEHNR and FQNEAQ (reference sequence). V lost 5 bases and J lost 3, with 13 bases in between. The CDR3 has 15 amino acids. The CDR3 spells CASSADGGANEKLFF. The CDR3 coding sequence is TGTGCCAGCAGCGCCGACGGGGGAGCTAATGAAAAACTGTTTTTT.

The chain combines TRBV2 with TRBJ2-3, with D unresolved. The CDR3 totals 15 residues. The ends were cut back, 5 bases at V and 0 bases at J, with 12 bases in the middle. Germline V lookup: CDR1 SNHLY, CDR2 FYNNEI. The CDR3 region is CASSWTTASTDTQYF. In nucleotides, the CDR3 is TGTGCCAGCAGTTGGACCACGGCCAGCACAGATACGCAGTATTTT.

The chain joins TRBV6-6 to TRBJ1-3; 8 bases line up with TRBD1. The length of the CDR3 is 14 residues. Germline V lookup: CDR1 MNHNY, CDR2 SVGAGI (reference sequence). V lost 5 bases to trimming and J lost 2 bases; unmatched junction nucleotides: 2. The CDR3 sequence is CASSTTGAGNTIYF. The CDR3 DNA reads TGTGCCAGCAGTACGACAGGGGCTGGAAACACCATATATTTT.

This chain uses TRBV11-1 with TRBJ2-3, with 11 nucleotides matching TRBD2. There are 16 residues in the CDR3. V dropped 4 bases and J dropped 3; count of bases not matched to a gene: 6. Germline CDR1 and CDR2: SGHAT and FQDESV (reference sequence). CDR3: CASSSRLAGRTDTQYF. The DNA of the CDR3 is TGTGCCAGCAGCTCCCGACTAGCGGGGCGGACAGATACGCAGTATTTT.

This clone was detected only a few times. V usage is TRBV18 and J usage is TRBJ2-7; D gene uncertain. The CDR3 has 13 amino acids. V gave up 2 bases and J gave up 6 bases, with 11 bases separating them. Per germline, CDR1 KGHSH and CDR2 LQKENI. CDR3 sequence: CASSPTPMGEQYF. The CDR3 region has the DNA TGTGCCAGCTCACCAACCCCGATGGGCGAGCAGTACTTC.

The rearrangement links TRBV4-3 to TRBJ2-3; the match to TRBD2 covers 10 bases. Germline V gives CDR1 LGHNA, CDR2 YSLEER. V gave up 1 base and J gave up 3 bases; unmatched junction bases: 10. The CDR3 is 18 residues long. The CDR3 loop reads CASSQGPSGRYRTDTQYF. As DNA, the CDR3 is TGCGCCAGCAGCCAAGGACCTAGCGGGAGATATAGGACAGATACGCAGTATTTT.

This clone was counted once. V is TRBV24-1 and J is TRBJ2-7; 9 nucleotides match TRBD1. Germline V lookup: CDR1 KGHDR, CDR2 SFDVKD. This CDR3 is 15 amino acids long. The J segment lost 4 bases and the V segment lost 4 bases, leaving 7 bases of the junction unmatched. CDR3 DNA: TGTGCCACCAGTGACTCGGGACAGGGCATTTACGAGCAGTACTTC. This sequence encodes CATSDSGQGIYEQYF.

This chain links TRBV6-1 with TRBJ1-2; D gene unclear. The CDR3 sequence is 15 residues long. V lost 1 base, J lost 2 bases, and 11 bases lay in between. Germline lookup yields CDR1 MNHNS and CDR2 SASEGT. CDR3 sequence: CASSEVQTPNYGYTF. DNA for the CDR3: TGTGCCAGCAGTGAAGTTCAGACACCGAACTATGGCTACACCTTC.

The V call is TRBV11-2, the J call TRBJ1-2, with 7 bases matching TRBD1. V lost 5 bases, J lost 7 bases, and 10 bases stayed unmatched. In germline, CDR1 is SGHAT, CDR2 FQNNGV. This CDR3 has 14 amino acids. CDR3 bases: TGTGCCAGCAGCACCGGGACAGCCGGCGGTGGCTACACCTTC. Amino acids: CASSTGTAGGGYTF.

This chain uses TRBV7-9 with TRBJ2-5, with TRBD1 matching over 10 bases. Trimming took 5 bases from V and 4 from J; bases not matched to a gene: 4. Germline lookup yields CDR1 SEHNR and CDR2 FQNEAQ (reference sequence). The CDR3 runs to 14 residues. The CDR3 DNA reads TGTGCCAGCAGCCTCTGGACAGGGGGAGAGACCCAGTACTTC. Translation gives CASSLWTGGETQYF.

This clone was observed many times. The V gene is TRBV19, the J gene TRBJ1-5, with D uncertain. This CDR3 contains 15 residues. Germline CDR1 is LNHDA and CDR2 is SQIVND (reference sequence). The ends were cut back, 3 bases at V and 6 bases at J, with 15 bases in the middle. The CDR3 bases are TGTGCCAGTAGTATTTCCGGTCTGAGGGTTCAGCCCCAGCATTTT. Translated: CASSISGLRVQPQHF. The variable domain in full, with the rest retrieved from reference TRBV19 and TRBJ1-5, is DGGITQSPKYLFRKEGQNVTLSCEQNLNHDAMYWYRQDPGQGLRLIYYSQIVNDFQKGDIAEGYSVSREKKESFPLTVTSAQKNPTAFYLCASSISGLRVQPQHFGDGTRLSIL.

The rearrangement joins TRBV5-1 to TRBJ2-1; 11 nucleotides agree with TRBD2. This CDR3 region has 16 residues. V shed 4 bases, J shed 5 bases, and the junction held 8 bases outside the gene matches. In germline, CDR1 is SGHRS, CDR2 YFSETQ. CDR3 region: CASSRSPSGGNNEQFF. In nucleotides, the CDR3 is TGCGCCAGCAGCAGATCCCCTAGCGGGGGGAACAATGAGCAGTTCTTC.

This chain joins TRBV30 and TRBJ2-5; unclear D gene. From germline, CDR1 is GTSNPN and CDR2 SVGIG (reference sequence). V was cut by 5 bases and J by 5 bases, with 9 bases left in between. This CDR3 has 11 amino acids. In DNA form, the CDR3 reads TGTGCCTGGGCTAGTATGGAGACCCAGTACTTC. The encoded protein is CAWASMETQYF.

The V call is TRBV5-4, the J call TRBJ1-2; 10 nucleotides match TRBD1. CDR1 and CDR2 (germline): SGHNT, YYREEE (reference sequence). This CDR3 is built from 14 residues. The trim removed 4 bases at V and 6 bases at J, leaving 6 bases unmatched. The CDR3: CASSIWGTGDGYTF. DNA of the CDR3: TGTGCCAGCAGCATATGGGGGACAGGGGATGGCTACACCTTC.

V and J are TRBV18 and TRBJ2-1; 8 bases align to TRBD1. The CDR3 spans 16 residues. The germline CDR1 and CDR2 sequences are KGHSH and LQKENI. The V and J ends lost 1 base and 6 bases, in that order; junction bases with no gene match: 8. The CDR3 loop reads CASSPRTGGIGNEQFF. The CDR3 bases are TGTGCCAGCTCACCACGAACAGGGGGTATAGGCAATGAGCAGTTCTTC.

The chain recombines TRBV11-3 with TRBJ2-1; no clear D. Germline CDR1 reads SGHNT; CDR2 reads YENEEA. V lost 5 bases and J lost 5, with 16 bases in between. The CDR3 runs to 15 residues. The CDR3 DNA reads TGTGCCAGCAGCGCAAGCGCGGACGGAAACAATGAGCAGTTCTTC. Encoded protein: CASSASADGNNEQFF.

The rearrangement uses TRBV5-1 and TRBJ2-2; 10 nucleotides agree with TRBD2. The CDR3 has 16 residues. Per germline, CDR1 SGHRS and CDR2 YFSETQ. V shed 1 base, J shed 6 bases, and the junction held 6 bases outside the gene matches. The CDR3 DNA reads TGCGCCAGCAGCTTGCTAGCGGGAGTAGAGGCCGGGGAGCTGTTTTTT. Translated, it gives CASSLLAGVEAGELFF.

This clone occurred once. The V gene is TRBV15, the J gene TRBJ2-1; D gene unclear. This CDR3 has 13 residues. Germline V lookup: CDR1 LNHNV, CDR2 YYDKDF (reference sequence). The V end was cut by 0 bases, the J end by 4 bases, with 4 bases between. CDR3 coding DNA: TGTGCCACCAGCAGAGAGCGTTACAATGAGCAGTTCTTC. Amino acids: CATSRERYNEQFF.

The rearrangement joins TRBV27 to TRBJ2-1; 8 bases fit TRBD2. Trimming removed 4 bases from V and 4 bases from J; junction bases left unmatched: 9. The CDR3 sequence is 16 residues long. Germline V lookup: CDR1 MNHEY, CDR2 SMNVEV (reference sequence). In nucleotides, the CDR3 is TGTGCCAGCAGTTCCCGTGGAGCGGGGGCATACAATGAGCAGTTCTTC. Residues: CASSSRGAGAYNEQFF.

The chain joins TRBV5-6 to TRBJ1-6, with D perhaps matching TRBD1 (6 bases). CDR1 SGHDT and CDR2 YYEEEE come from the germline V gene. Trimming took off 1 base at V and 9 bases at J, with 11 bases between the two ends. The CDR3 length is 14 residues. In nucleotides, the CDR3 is TGTGCCAGCAGCTTGAGGGGGGTAGGTTCACCCCTCCACTTT. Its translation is CASSLRGVGSPLHF.

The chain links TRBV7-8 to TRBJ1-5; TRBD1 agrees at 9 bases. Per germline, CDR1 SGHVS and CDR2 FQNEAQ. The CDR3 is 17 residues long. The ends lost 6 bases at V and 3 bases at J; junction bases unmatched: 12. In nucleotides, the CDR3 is TGTGCCAGCAGTCCCAGGACAGGGGCCAGTGACAATCAGCCCCAGCATTTT. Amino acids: CASSPRTGASDNQPQHF.